This paragraph covers one T cell receptor beta chain sequence. Its antigen is not identified. TCRdb keeps only in-frame clones here, not all; method: immunoSEQ multiplex PCR. The top ten hold 1.1% of the sample, which has about 130,000 clones, roughly 89% seen once. The sample is drawn from a study of cytomegalovirus exposure and HLA in healthy donors. At the level of the study: The 95 to 150 validation repertoires used a platform that matched the one used for the approximately 690 first-cohort repertoires, as a later analysis reported.

Study-wide results and caveats: Across donors, most TCRs were seen rarely, yet some public ones were widespread. Reported results showed that the classifier diagnosed cytomegalovirus status with high specificity and sensitivity.

This receptor was obtained from a woman between 18 and 29 years old in good health and CMV-seronegative. The source material was PBMCs.

The chain's CDR3 is CASSLRGGAYNEQFF. The CDR3 DNA reads TGCGCCAGCAGCTTGCGCGGGGGGGCCTACAATGAGCAGTTCTTC. The V call is TRBV5-1, the J call TRBJ2-1, with 9 bases that match TRBD2. The trim removed 1 base at V and 2 bases at J, leaving 1 base unmatched. CDR3 length equals 15 residues. In germline, CDR1 is SGHRS, CDR2 YFSETQ.